These 23 T cell receptor beta chains originate from one sample sequenced in a study of blood T cell repertoires in COVID-19. This table comes from immunoSEQ multiplex PCR, and its TCRdb copy is limited to in-frame clones, with some not included. There are about 200,000 clones in the sample; around 86% occur only once, and about 5% lies in the top ten. The sample was peripheral blood. These receptors were taken from a woman between 70 and 85 years old with COVID-19, enrolled during active disease.

CDR3 sequence reads: CSVEDLGAAGYTF. DNA of the CDR3: TGCAGCGTTGAAGATCTGGGGGCAGCTGGCTACACCTTC. This rearrangement joins TRBV29-1 to TRBJ1-2; D perhaps matches TRBD1 (6 bases). Germline V gives CDR1 SQVTM, CDR2 ANQGSEA. The CDR3 is made up of 13 amino acids. V was pared by 0 bases and J by 7 bases, with 12 bases between.

This chain links TRBV9 with TRBJ1-6; 7 nucleotides agree with TRBD1. Germline trimming cut 4 bases from V and 11 bases from J; bases unmatched to any gene: 15. The CDR3 has 16 amino acids. CDR1 is SGDLS, CDR2 YYNGEE, per germline. The CDR3 DNA reads TGTGCCAGCAGCCCAGGGGGGACCGGACAGTCTACACCCCTCCACTTT. Translating it yields CASSPGGTGQSTPLHF.

This sequence joins TRBV12-3 or TRBV12-4 and TRBJ2-7, with TRBD1 matching 8 bases. Trimming at V came to 6 bases and at J to 6 bases, leaving 4 bases not matched to a gene. CDR3 length: 12 residues. In DNA, the CDR3 is TGTGCCAGCAGCAGGGGACAGGCCGAGCAGTACTTC. It specifies CASSRGQAEQYF.

This clone has more than one count but fewer than ten. The genes are TRBV20-1 and TRBJ2-3, with D possibly being TRBD1 (5 bases). Germline V gives CDR1 DFQATT, CDR2 SNEGSKA (reference sequence). Deletions cut 3 bases from V and 2 bases from J, with 15 bases between. The CDR3 totals 15 residues. CDR3 sequence: CSASDPGKATDTQYF. The CDR3 DNA follows: TGCAGTGCTAGTGACCCAGGGAAAGCCACAGATACGCAGTATTTT.

This clone was detected once. The rearrangement links TRBV5-1 to TRBJ1-1; possible D gene TRBD1, 6 bases. The CDR3 spans 13 residues. The V and J ends lost 4 bases and 0 bases respectively, with 7 bases between them. The germline V gene has CDR1 SGHRS and CDR2 YFSETQ. CDR3 in DNA: TGCGCCAGCAGCACAGGGTTGAACACTGAAGCTTTCTTT. This encodes CASSTGLNTEAFF.

This sequence joins TRBV7-9 and TRBJ1-4; D may be TRBD1 (6 bases). The germline gives CDR1 SEHNR, CDR2 FQNEAQ (reference sequence). Trimming removed 1 base at V and 7 bases at J, with 13 bases between. The CDR3 totals 15 residues. The CDR3 nucleotides are TGTGCCAGCAGCTTAGACAGGGATGGCGGTGAAAAACTGTTTTTT. This codes for CASSLDRDGGEKLFF. The full variable domain, completed using reference TRBV7-9 and TRBJ1-4, is DTGVSQNPRHKITKRGQNVTFRCDPISEHNRLYWYRQTLGQGPEFLTYFQNEAQLEKSRLLSDRFSAERPKGSFSTLEIQRTEQGDSAMYLCASSLDRDGGEKLFFGSGTQLSVL.

The chain uses TRBV7-2 and TRBJ2-1, with 7 bases identical to TRBD2. With V trimmed by 6 bases and J by 2 bases, 4 bases remained unmatched. This CDR3 comprises 14 residues. Germline CDR1 reads SGHTA; CDR2 reads FQGNSA. Here the CDR3 DNA reads TGTGCCAGCAGAGCGGGGCCCACCTACAATGAGCAGTTCTTC. Translated, it gives CASRAGPTYNEQFF.

To note about this clone: This sample also contains other DNA sequences that code for the same CDR3. The rearrangement joins TRBV7-2 to TRBJ2-1; D call uncertain. The germline gives CDR1 SGHTA, CDR2 FQGNSA. This CDR3 region has 13 residues. V lost 4 bases and J 4 bases, leaving 8 bases between the germline ends. For the CDR3, the DNA is TGTGCCAGCAGCTCCTACAGATACAATGAGCAGTTCTTC. Its translation: CASSSYRYNEQFF.

The V and J genes are TRBV6-2 or TRBV6-3 and TRBJ2-7; D possibly corresponds to TRBD2 (6 bases). This CDR3 is built from 15 residues. V shed 0 bases and J shed 2 bases, with 11 bases lying between them. Germline CDR1 MNHEY, CDR2 SVGEGT. In DNA form, the CDR3 reads TGTGCCAGCAGTTACTCAGAGCGGGCAACCTACGAGCAGTACTTC. As protein: CASSYSERATYEQYF.

This chain uses TRBV19 with TRBJ1-2, with D unclear. V was shortened by 3 bases and J by 6 bases, with 11 bases between the two germline ends. Germline values: CDR1 LNHDA, CDR2 SQIVND (reference sequence). This CDR3 contains 13 residues. The CDR3 bases are TGTGCCAGTAGTATTATACCTCAGGATGGCTACACCTTC. Amino acids: CASSIIPQDGYTF. The full variable domain, rest sourced from reference TRBV19 and TRBJ1-2, is DGGITQSPKYLFRKEGQNVTLSCEQNLNHDAMYWYRQDPGQGLRLIYYSQIVNDFQKGDIAEGYSVSREKKESFPLTVTSAQKNPTAFYLCASSIIPQDGYTFGSGTRLTVV.

The chain links TRBV7-2 to TRBJ2-2; a possible D gene is TRBD1 (6 bases). Germline CDR1 and CDR2: SGHTA and FQGNSA. V shed 5 bases and J shed 0 bases, with 10 bases lying between them. The CDR3 sequence is 15 residues long. The CDR3: CASSPRQANTGELFF. CDR3 coding DNA: TGTGCCAGCAGCCCAAGACAGGCGAACACCGGGGAGCTGTTTTTT.

The V and J genes are TRBV28 and TRBJ1-5; TRBD1 matches at 7 bases. Germline V CDR1 and CDR2: MDHEN, SYDVKM. V gave up 8 bases and J gave up 3 bases; unmatched junction bases: 7. The CDR3 totals 14 residues. The CDR3 protein is CASRPGQPNQPQHF. DNA for the CDR3: TGTGCCAGCCGGCCGGGACAGCCCAATCAGCCCCAGCATTTT.

The J gene is TRBJ1-5, the V gene TRBV19; a weak D match, TRBD1 (5 bases). Deletions cut 7 bases from V and 0 bases from J, with 16 bases between. Germline CDR1 reads LNHDA; CDR2 reads SQIVND (reference sequence). CDR3 length: 16 residues. Written as DNA, the CDR3 is TGTGCCAGTACCCAGCCTCAGGGCGCTAGCAATCAGCCCCAGCATTTT. It yields the protein CASTQPQGASNQPQHF.

This chain's CDR3 is CASTSTSGNQPQHF. The CDR3 DNA is TGTGCCAGCACATCTACCTCGGGCAATCAGCCCCAGCATTTT. This chain connects TRBV6-5 to TRBJ1-5; D gene unclear. Germline CDR1 and CDR2: MNHEY and SVGAGI. V was cut by 7 bases and J by 2 bases, with 12 bases left in between. The length of the CDR3 is 14 residues.

The chain has TRBV7-9 and TRBJ2-2, with 13 bases lining up with TRBD2. Germline V gives CDR1 SEHNR, CDR2 FQNEAQ (reference sequence). V lost 6 bases to trimming and J lost 7 bases; unmatched junction nucleotides: 2. The CDR3 extends over 14 amino acids. CDR3 nucleotide sequence: TGTGCCAGCAGGGGACTAGCGGGAATCGGGGAGCTGTTTTTT. Translation gives CASRGLAGIGELFF.

This rearrangement joins TRBV5-1 to TRBJ2-3; 11 bases are shared with TRBD2. This CDR3 has 15 amino acids. V lost 4 bases, J lost 4 bases, and 5 bases stayed unmatched. CDR1 and CDR2 from the germline V gene are SGHRS and YFSETQ. The CDR3 DNA reads TGCGCCAGCAGCATATTAGCGGGAGGGGCAGATACGCAGTATTTT. Translating it yields CASSILAGGADTQYF.

A note on this clone: Other DNA sequences in this sample translate to the same CDR3. The chain carries TRBV18 and TRBJ1-1, with 7 bases fitting TRBD1. CDR1 KGHSH and CDR2 LQKENI come from the germline V gene. The CDR3 sequence is 13 residues long. V lost 5 bases to trimming and J lost 1 base; unmatched junction nucleotides: 1. The CDR3 sequence: CASSRQGNTEAFF. The CDR3 DNA is TGTGCCAGCTCAAGACAGGGGAACACTGAAGCTTTCTTT.

The CDR3 DNA follows: TGTGCCATTCAGGGGGCAGTGAACACTGAAGCTTTCTTT. The encoded protein is CAIQGAVNTEAFF. V and J are TRBV6-5 and TRBJ1-1; 8 nucleotides agree with TRBD1. J lost 0 bases, V lost 10 bases, and 4 bases had no gene match. The CDR3 extends over 13 amino acids. CDR1 is MNHEY and CDR2 is SVGAGI in the germline V gene.

This clone appeared a few times. The rearrangement joins TRBV24-1 to TRBJ2-1; 9 positions agree with TRBD2. The V gene end was trimmed by 3 bases and the J gene end by 9 bases; junction bases not matched to a gene: 5. The CDR3 is 14 residues long. Germline V CDR1 and CDR2: KGHDR, SFDVKD. The CDR3 sequence is CATSDASGTGEQFF. CDR3 DNA sequence: TGTGCCACCAGTGATGCTAGCGGGACGGGTGAGCAGTTCTTC.

This chain uses TRBV3-1 (or the pseudogene TRBV3-2) with TRBJ1-1; D perhaps matches TRBD1 (5 bases). V lost 4 bases to trimming and J lost 1 base, with 10 bases between them. Germline loops: CDR1 LGHDT, CDR2 YNNKEL (reference sequence). The CDR3 is 14 residues long. The CDR3 bases are TGTGCCAGCAGCCCGTACCAGGGGAACACTGAAGCTTTCTTT. The encoded protein is CASSPYQGNTEAFF.

This CDR3 reads CASILRGEDTQYF. DNA for the CDR3: TGTGCCAGCATTTTAAGGGGTGAAGATACGCAGTATTTT. This chain joins TRBV2 and TRBJ2-3; maybe TRBD1 (5 bases). Germline V CDR1 and CDR2: SNHLY, FYNNEI. Trimming stripped 7 bases from V and 5 bases from J, with 13 bases between. The CDR3 is made up of 13 amino acids.

This clone was observed a handful of times. The chain couples TRBV7-8 to TRBJ1-2, with 10 bases fitting TRBD1. The CDR3 sequence is 15 residues long. Germline loops: CDR1 SGHVS, CDR2 FQNEAQ. Trimming cost V 6 bases and J 7 bases; bases outside gene matches: 11. The CDR3 spells CASRDPGQGWSGYTF. CDR3 coding DNA: TGTGCCAGCAGGGACCCGGGACAGGGGTGGAGTGGCTACACCTTC.

The chain recombines TRBV2 with TRBJ2-5; the D gene is possibly TRBD2 (5 bases). The CDR3 length is 15 residues. With 6 bases removed from V and 5 bases from J, the gap between germline ends came to 19 bases. Germline assignment: CDR1 SNHLY and CDR2 FYNNEI. In DNA, the CDR3 is TGTGCCAGCAGCCAGAGACCCCTGAGGGCGGAGACCCAGTACTTC. Its protein is CASSQRPLRAETQYF.